This TCR beta chain stems from a study of T cell changes during pregnancy in multiple sclerosis. The assay was immunoSEQ multiplex PCR, and TCRdb's table has in-frame clones only and misses some. The sample yields approximately 88,000 clones, 90% to 95% seen once. About this clone itself: Within the sample, other DNA sequences also encode this same CDR3.

The germline V gene encodes CDR1 WSHSY and CDR2 SAAADI. The length of the CDR3 is 13 residues. Deletions cut 4 bases from V and 3 bases from J, with 7 bases between. The TCR sequence derives from a female donor with multiple sclerosis, enrolled in a pregnancy study. The sequencing used peripheral blood, collected in the second trimester of pregnancy. This sequence joins TRBV10-2 and TRBJ2-1, with D perhaps TRBD2 (5 bases). This CDR3 reads CASSGTGYNEQFF. The CDR3 DNA reads as TGCGCCAGCAGTGGGACTGGCTACAATGAGCAGTTCTTC.